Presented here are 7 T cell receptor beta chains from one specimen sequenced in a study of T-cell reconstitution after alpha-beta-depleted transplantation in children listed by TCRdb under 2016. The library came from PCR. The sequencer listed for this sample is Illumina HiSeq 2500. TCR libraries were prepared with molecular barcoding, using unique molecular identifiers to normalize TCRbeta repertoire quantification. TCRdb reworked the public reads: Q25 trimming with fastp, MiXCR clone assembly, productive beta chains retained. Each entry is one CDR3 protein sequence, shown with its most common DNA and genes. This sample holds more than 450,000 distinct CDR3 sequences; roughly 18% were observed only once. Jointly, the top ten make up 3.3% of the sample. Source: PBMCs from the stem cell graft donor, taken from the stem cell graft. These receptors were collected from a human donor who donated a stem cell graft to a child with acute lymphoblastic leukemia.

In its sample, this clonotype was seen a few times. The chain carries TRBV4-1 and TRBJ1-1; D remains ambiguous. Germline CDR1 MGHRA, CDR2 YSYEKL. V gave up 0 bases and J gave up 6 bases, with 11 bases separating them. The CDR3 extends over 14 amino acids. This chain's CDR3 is CASSQDRYAPEAFF. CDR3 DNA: TGCGCCAGCAGCCAAGATCGATATGCCCCTGAAGCTTTCTTT.

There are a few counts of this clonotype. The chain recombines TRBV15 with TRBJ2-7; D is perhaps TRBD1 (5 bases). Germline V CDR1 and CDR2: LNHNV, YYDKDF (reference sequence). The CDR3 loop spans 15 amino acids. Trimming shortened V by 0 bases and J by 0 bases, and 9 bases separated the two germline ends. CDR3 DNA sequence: TGTGCCACCAGCAGAGATTTAGGGGACTCCTACGAGCAGTACTTC. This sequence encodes CATSRDLGDSYEQYF.

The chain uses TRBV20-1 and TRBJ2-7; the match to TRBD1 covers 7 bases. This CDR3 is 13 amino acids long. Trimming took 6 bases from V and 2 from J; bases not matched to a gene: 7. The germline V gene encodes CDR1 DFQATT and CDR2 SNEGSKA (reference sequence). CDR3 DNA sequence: TGCAGTGCACAGAGACAGGGCCCCTACGAGCAGTACTTC. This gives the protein CSAQRQGPYEQYF.

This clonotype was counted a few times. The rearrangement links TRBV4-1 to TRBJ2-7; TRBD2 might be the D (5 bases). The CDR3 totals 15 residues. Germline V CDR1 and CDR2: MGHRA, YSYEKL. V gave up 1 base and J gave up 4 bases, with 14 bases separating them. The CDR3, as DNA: TGCGCCAGCAGCCAAGTTGCAGAGACTACATACGAGCAGTACTTC. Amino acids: CASSQVAETTYEQYF.

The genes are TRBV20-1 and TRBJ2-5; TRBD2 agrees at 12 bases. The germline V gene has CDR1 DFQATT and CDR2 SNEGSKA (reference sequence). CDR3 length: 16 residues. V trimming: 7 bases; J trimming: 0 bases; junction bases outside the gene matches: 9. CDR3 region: CSGGLAGGLDQETQYF. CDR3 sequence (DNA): TGCAGTGGGGGGCTAGCGGGAGGGTTGGACCAAGAGACCCAGTACTTC.

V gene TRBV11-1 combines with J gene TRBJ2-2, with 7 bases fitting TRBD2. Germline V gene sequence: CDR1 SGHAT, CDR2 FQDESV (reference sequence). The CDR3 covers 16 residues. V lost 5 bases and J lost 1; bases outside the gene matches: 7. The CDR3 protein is CASSPNSGLNTGELFF. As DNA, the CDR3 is TGTGCCAGCAGCCCAAATAGCGGGTTGAACACCGGGGAGCTGTTTTTT.

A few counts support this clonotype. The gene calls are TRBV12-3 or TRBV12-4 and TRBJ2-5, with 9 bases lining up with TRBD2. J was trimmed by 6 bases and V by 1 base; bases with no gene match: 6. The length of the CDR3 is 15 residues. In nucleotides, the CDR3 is TGTGCCAGCAGTTTAGGCGGGGGGGGAGTCAAGACCCAGTACTTC. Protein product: CASSLGGGGVKTQYF.